This T cell receptor beta chain appears in the sequencing data of a study of regulatory T cells in long-lasting Graves disease (dated by TCRdb to the early 2020s). About the study as a whole: Persistent Graves' disease was defined as antithyroid drug treatment for over 5 years with persistently positive TSH receptor autoantibodies. On average, persistent Graves' disease patients in the clinical cohort had been on antithyroid drugs for eight to twelve years. Peripheral blood TCR sequencing and RNA sequencing compared persistent Graves' disease patients with newly diagnosed Graves' disease patients. A total of 33 samples underwent TCR sequencing, from roughly 13 patients with persistent Graves' disease and some 20 patients with newly diagnosed Graves' disease. The study was registered as a clinical trial and conducted in China.

Trimming removed 4 bases from V and 7 bases from J, leaving 8 bases between the germline ends. Based on the germline V gene, the CDR1 and CDR2 sequences are SQVTM and ANQGSEA. The CDR3 covers 10 residues, taking in both the cysteine and the phenylalanine. Here the CDR3 DNA is all that survives: 30 bases in frame from base 1. The sample's time point, from its label and the paper: persistent/refractory GD, antithyroid drugs over 5 years with positive TRAb. For both TCR sequencing and RNA sequencing, RNA was extracted from PBMCs using TRIzol. The diagnosis of Graves' disease followed American Thyroid Association guidelines. The patients came from an endocrinology department in Xi'an, China. Each patient gave 8.5 to 9.5 milliliters of peripheral blood, collected in an EDTA anticoagulant tube. Ficoll Paque Plus density gradient separation was used to isolate PBMCs, and no further T cell sorting was done. An Agilent 2100 Bioanalyzer and agarose gel were used to check RNA quality, and a NanoDrop 2000 was used to measure RNA concentration.

Broader findings and caveats from the paper: Persistent patients shared more public clonotypes among themselves (around 3,000) than newly diagnosed patients did (approximately 900). TRBV28, TRBJ1-2 and TRBJ2-5 were preferentially used in persistent disease, while TRBV20-1 and TRBJ2-1 were favored in newly diagnosed disease. Compared with newly diagnosed patients, patients with persistent Graves' disease had lower TCR Shannon entropy and fewer highly expanded clones, which suggests clonal expansion. Because the primary lesion, thyroid tissue, could not be accessed, the study looked at peripheral blood alone. Sequencing and analysis were restricted to the TCR beta chain. The small sample size was acknowledged by the authors as a limitation that may reduce accuracy.

This clonotype was seen ten or more times. This clone's antigen is unknown. There are no base qualities to consult, and no much larger clone falls within one base. The library relied on multiplex PCR. TCRdb records Illumina HiSeq 4000 as the sequencer. To build TCR beta libraries, CDR3 regions were amplified by Arm-PCR using iRepertoire HTBI primers. Before sequencing, the PCR products underwent gel purification. Per the original workflow: A total of some 65 TRBV and some 15 TRBJ segments were identified across samples and were used for gene usage analysis of CDR3 amino acid clonotypes. COPE and FqMerger were used to merge filtered high-quality paired reads into contigs. BLAST was used to align contigs to IMGT TRBV, TRBD and TRBJ reference genes, and CDR3 was defined according to IMGT. Any clonotype with a frequency above 0.1% was counted as a highly expanded clone. Shannon entropy was used to measure repertoire diversity, and the Gini coefficient was used to measure V-J evenness. A clonotype was considered public if more than one individual shared it. In TCRdb, the public reads were trimmed at Q25 with fastp and aligned with MiXCR, with productive beta chains retained. Rows with a matching CDR3 protein are joined into one entry that keeps the most common DNA and genes. These V and J calls rely on TCRdb rather than the paper's analysis. The sample table records approximately 360,000 distinct CDR3 sequences; 20% to 25% of these occur just once. The ten largest clones add up to approximately 27% of the sample.

The sample in question was peripheral blood mononuclear cells (PBMCs), obtained when the disease was refractory, from a patient treated with antithyroid drugs. The rearrangement joined TRBV29-1 to TRBJ2-7; TRBD1 is perhaps the D gene, given 6 matching bases. This receptor was taken from a woman between 40 and 55 years old with Graves disease. Donor details come from another sample of the same person, matched by shared clones. CDR3 loop: CSVAGVEQYF. The nucleotide sequence is given as TGCAGCGTTGCAGGGGTTGAGCAGTACTTC.